Sequencing of this T cell receptor beta chain was carried out in a study of blood T cell repertoires in COVID-19. Whole-study context: Samples taken during acute and convalescent COVID-19 were collected in the United States, Italy and Spain. T cells, B-cell-depleted T cells, or PBMCs provided the cDNA or gDNA that served as material.

As handled by the study authors: Reference gene primer amplification in the assay estimated nucleated cell counts. The repertoire was sequenced with immunoSEQ multiplex PCR; TCRdb's copy has only in-frame clones and lacks some. V and J calls and clone size follow that table, whereas D and trimming were derived from the DNA. The data contain some 96,000 clones, 90% to 95% of them singletons. This clone appeared a few times. Trimming removed 4 bases from V and 0 bases from J; junction bases left unmatched: 5. Germline V gene lookup returns CDR1 SNHLY and CDR2 FYNNEI. The CDR3 extends over 16 amino acids.

The chain employs TRBV2 and TRBJ1-5, with 8 bases aligning to TRBD1. Input material: peripheral blood. This TCR was recovered from a man aged 45-60 years with active COVID-19. In DNA, the CDR3 is TGTGCCAGCAGTGGCGGGACAGGCCTTAGCAATCAGCCCCAGCATTTT. Its protein is CASSGGTGLSNQPQHF.